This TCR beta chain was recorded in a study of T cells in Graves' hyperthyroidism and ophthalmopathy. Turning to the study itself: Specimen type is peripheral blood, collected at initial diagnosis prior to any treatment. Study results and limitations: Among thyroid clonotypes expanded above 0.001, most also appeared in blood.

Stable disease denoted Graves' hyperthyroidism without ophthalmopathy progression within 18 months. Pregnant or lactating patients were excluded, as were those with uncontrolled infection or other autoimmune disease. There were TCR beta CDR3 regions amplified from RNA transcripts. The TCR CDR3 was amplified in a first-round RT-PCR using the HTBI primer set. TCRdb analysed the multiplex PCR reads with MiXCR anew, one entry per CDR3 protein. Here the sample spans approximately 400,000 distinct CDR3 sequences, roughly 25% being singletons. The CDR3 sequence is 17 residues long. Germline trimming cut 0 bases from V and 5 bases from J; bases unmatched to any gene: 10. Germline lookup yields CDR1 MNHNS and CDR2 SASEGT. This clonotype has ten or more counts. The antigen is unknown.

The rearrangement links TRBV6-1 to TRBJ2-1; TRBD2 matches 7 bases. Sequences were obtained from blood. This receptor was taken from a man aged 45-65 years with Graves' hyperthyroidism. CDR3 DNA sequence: TGTGCCAGCAGTGAAGCGCAAACCGGGAGGCTTGACAATGAGCAGTTCTTC. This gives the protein CASSEAQTGRLDNEQFF.